This T cell receptor beta chain was sequenced in a study of T-cell reconstitution after alpha-beta-depleted transplantation in children. TCRbeta library preparation incorporated unique molecular identifiers. MiXCR, applied by TCRdb to the PCR reads, yields one record per CDR3 protein. Of around 300,000 distinct CDR3 sequences in the sample, over 7.5% were seen once. CDR1 and CDR2 (germline): MDHEN, SYDVKM. V was cut by 7 bases and J by 5 bases, with 21 bases left in between. This CDR3 has 16 residues. Study-level points and caveats: Newly generated T cells supplied most T-cell counts and diversity one year post-transplant.

This clonotype has at least ten counts. The antigen remains undetermined. The gene calls are TRBV28 and TRBJ1-5; D possibly corresponds to TRBD1 (6 bases). Specimen: peripheral blood, collected 360 days after TCRalphabeta/CD19-depleted stem cell transplant. This TCR came from a female patient under 10 years old who had a stem cell transplant for Fanconi anemia, so the T cells may come from the graft donor. Here the CDR3 reads CASTSSGTTGHQPQHF. CDR3 nucleotides: TGTGCCAGCACTTCTTCCGGGACAACGGGGCATCAGCCCCAGCATTTT.